This T cell receptor beta chain was obtained from a study of blood T cell repertoires in COVID-19. At the level of the study: The samples span acute and convalescent COVID-19 from the United States, Italy and Spain. Nucleic acid was either cDNA or gDNA, and it came from T cells, B-cell-depleted T cells, or PBMCs.

Germline CDR1 PRHDT, CDR2 FYEKMQ (reference sequence). The CDR3 sequence is 16 residues long. This clone showed up just once. Relative to the germline gene, one junction end is altered; a read error may explain this. How the authors handled the data: Estimation of nucleated cell counts was performed using reference gene primer amplification. Using immunoSEQ multiplex PCR, the repertoire was profiled, and TCRdb retains in-frame clones only, with some absent. D and trimming come from the DNA, and the V and J calls and clone size come from that table. The table includes under 95,000 clones, about 86% detected once.

Material for sequencing was peripheral blood. The chain combines TRBV13 with TRBJ1-6, with D possibly TRBD1 on 5 matching bases. The receptor's source is a woman older than 75 with acute or convalescent COVID-19. CDR3 residues: CASSFSLGGNKSPLHF. The CDR3 DNA reads as TGTGCCAGCAGCTTCTCCCTCGGGGGGAATAAGTCACCCCTCCACTTT.